This T cell receptor (beta chain) emerged from a study of beta chain features in type 1 diabetes listed by TCRdb under 2018. Some background on the complete study: No differences in mean age, gender distribution, total cell number or subset yield were found between patients and healthy donors. A total of roughly 100 million sorted cells were examined across all samples, and RNA yield correlated strongly with the number of cells per subset. In the study, recently diagnosed type 1 diabetes patients and matched healthy donors were compared on the TCRB repertoires of their sorted circulating CD4+ T cell subsets. Whereas all 30 or so donors provided naive and central memory subsets, regulatory and stem cell-like memory subsets were isolated from just 8 patients and roughly eight healthy donors. The study at large found these results: In all four CD4+ subsets, TCRB CDR3 length was moderately but significantly shorter in type 1 diabetes patients. Because the HLA sub-analyses included only small numbers of individuals, any influence of HLA type on TCRB rearrangement was left unresolved. Because cDNA rather than genomic DNA was sequenced, highly expressing activated cells could have been over-represented, although no difference in activation and CD3 levels was found between groups. Patients with type 1 diabetes made fewer insertions and deleted more nucleotides at VDJ recombination sites, implying thymic rearrangement abnormalities. Shorter templates might be favored by PCR, yet because patient and control samples were amplified and corrected together, any such skew would affect both groups equally. Naive, central memory and regulatory TCRB repertoires appeared to be more similar among patients than among healthy donors.

V is cut back by 0 bases and J by 4 bases, with 5 bases in the junction unmatched. Including the terminal cysteine and phenylalanine, the CDR3 comprises 15 residues. Here the CDR3 DNA is all that survives: 45 bases in frame from base 1. The CDR1 and CDR2 encoded by the germline V gene (reference sequence) are SGHNT and YYREEE. All of the isolated RNA was reverse transcribed with the High Capacity cDNA Reverse Transcription Kit, so expressed TCRB transcripts were sequenced. Naive, central memory and regulatory T cell samples underwent deep immunoSEQ sequencing, averaging around 3.9 million total reads per sample. After sorted cells were lysed in RLT buffer, RNA was extracted with DNase-treated RNeasy Micro or Mini kits, with the choice depending on cell number. To prevent cross-contamination, every cell subset was processed on its own, while patient and healthy donor samples were processed together. The immunoSEQ multiplex PCR was used to amplify TCRB sequences from cDNA, yielding 87-bp fragments that span the CDR3 region. The amplicons were sequenced using the Illumina HiSeq platform. In the original analysis: PCR bias was corrected computationally using synthetic template baselines, and reads within Hamming distance 2 were collapsed, with unmergeable singletons discarded. Reads were aligned to IMGT to assign V, D and J genes, CDR3 length, and insertions or deletions at six rearrangement sites. Within each subset, clonotype counts were normalized to the number of sorted cells before true diversity and Gini coefficients were calculated with the tcR R package. The overlap coefficient, calculated on TCRB nucleotide sequences, was used to measure repertoire sharing. Out-of-frame TCRB sequences from naive cells were analyzed to stand in for the pre-selection repertoire. This immuneACCESS table, as held by TCRdb, lists in-frame sequences with V and J called but not all clones. Of the missing ones, under half trace to an unresolved V gene in checked studies; the others have no known cause. V and J calls and clone size follow that table, whereas D and trimming were derived from the DNA. Across this sample there are 350,000 or so clones, with roughly a fifth seen only once. Of the sample, approximately 0.043% falls within the top ten clones.

Each donor gave one peripheral blood draw, roughly 120 mL on average, collected into heparinised tubes. Using a panel that included CD45RO, CCR7, CD25, CD127, CD95 and CD27, naive, central memory, regulatory and stem cell-like memory CD4+ T cells were sorted on a BD FACSAria II. Purity was above 98% for every sorted population. PBMCs were separated immediately by Lymphoprep density gradient centrifugation and were stained directly, without being cultured. Samples were stained and sorted in pairs, with one healthy donor and one patient per experiment, so that batch effects were minimized. This clone showed up just a few times. It has no known antigen specificity. No per-base quality is available; no much larger clone lies one base away.

Sequenced input: naive CD4+ T cells from blood. Per the publication, the cell subset or site label means: true naive CD4+ T cells. The source of this sequence is a woman younger than 30 in good health. The rearranged chain carries TRBV5-4 and TRBJ2-7, with TRBD2 identical over 9 junction bases. The CDR3: CASSLVASGDYEQYF. The nucleotide sequence reads TGTGCCAGCAGCTTGGTAGCTAGCGGGGATTACGAGCAGTACTTC.